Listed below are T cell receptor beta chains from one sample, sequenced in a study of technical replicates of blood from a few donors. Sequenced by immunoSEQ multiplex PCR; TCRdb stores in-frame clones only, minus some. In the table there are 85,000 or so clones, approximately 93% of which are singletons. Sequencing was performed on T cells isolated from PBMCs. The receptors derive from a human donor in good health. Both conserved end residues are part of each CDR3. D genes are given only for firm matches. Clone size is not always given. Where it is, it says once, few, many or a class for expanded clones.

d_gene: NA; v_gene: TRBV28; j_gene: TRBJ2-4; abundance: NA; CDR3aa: CASSPDGVWTGQAAKNIQYF; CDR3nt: TGTGCCAGCAGCCCGGACGGGGTCTGGACGGGTCAGGCCGCCAAAAACATTCAGTACTTC
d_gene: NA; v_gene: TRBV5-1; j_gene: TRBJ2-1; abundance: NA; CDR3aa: CASSFIRGPEQFF; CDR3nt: TGCGCCAGCAGCTTTATTAGAGGTCCTGAGCAGTTCTTC
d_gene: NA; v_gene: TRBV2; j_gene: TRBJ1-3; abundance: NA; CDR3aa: CASSFREGGNTIYF; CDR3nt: TGTGCCAGCAGTTTCAGGGAGGGGGGAAACACCATATATTTT
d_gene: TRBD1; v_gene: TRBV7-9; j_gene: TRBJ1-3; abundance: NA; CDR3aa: CASSSRNDRAGNTIYF; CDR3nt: TGTGCCAGCAGCTCGCGAAACGACAGGGCTGGAAACACCATATATTTT
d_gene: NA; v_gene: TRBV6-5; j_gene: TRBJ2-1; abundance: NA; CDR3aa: CASSYEAGASYNEQFF; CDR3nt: TGTGCCAGCAGTTACGAGGCGGGGGCCTCCTACAATGAGCAGTTCTTC
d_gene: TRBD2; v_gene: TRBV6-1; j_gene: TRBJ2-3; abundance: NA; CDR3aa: CASSEELAGDTQYF; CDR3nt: TGTGCCAGCAGTGAGGAACTAGCGGGAGATACGCAGTATTTT
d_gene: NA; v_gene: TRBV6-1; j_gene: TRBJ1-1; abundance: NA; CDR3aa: CASSPKFTGAEAFF; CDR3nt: TGTGCCAGCAGTCCTAAATTTACAGGCGCTGAAGCTTTCTTT
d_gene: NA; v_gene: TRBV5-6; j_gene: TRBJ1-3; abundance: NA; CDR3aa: CASSLGRYSGNTIYF; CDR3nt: TGTGCCAGCAGCTTGGGCCGCTACTCTGGAAACACCATATATTTT
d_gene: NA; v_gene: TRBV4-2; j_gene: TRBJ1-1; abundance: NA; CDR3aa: CASSQGVGGRENTEAFF; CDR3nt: TGTGCCAGCAGCCAAGGGGTTGGAGGGAGGGAGAACACTGAAGCTTTCTTT
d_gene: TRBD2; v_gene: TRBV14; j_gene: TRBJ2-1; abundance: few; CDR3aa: CASTHPTSGDCSYNEQFF; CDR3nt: TGTGCCAGCACCCACCCGACTAGCGGGGACTGTTCCTACAATGAGCAGTTCTTC
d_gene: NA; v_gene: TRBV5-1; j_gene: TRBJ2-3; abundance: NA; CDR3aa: CASARASTDTQYF; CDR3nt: TGCGCCAGCGCCAGGGCTAGCACAGATACGCAGTATTTT
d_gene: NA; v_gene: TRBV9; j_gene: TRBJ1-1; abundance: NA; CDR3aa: CASSVLSGTEAFF; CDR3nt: TGTGCCAGCAGCGTATTATCGGGCACTGAAGCTTTCTTT